Listed below are T cell receptor beta chains from one sample, sequenced in a study of tumor-infiltrating lymphocytes in localized non-small cell lung cancer. Measured with immunoSEQ multiplex PCR; TCRdb has only the in-frame clones, and not every one. The sample holds about 12,000 clones, approximately 90% seen once. The specimen was lung tumor tissue. The origin of the receptors is a human donor with non-small cell lung cancer. Both conserved end residues are part of each CDR3. A D gene is named only where the DNA matches it firmly. Some rows have no size entry. The others give once, few or many, or a class for an expanded clone.

J gene: TRBJ1-2
D gene: -
V gene: TRBV29-1
clone size: few
CDR3 protein: CSVDKGMVYGYTF
CDR3 DNA: TGCAGCGTTGATAAGGGGATGGTCTATGGCTACACCTTC

J gene: TRBJ2-1
D gene: -
V gene: TRBV27
clone size: -
CDR3 protein: CASSLTGFPYNEQFF
CDR3 DNA: TGTGCCAGCAGTTTAACGGGGTTCCCTTACAATGAGCAGTTCTTC

J gene: TRBJ1-4
D gene: -
V gene: TRBV6-6
clone size: -
CDR3 protein: CASSYSDRPNEKLFF
CDR3 DNA: TGTGCCAGCAGTTACTCCGACAGACCGAATGAAAAACTGTTTTTT

J gene: TRBJ1-2
D gene: -
V gene: TRBV5-1
clone size: -
CDR3 protein: CASSLGENRYGYTF
CDR3 DNA: TGCGCCAGCAGCTTGGGGGAGAATAGGTATGGCTACACCTTC

J gene: TRBJ2-1
D gene: TRBD1
V gene: TRBV10-3
clone size: -
CDR3 protein: CAIRSRDSSYNEQFF
CDR3 DNA: TGTGCCATCAGGAGCCGGGACAGCTCCTACAATGAGCAGTTCTTC

J gene: TRBJ1-2
D gene: TRBD1
V gene: TRBV25-1
clone size: -
CDR3 protein: CASEAAGGNYGYTF
CDR3 DNA: TGTGCCAGCGAGGCGGCAGGGGGTAACTATGGCTACACCTTC

J gene: TRBJ2-7
D gene: TRBD1
V gene: TRBV28
clone size: -
CDR3 protein: CAVTGTGTHEQYF
CDR3 DNA: TGTGCCGTGACCGGGACAGGGACCCACGAGCAGTACTTC

J gene: TRBJ2-2
D gene: TRBD2
V gene: TRBV10-1
clone size: few
CDR3 protein: CASSSGLAGAGELFF
CDR3 DNA: TGCGCCAGCAGCTCCGGACTAGCGGGAGCCGGGGAGCTGTTTTTT

J gene: TRBJ2-7
D gene: TRBD1
V gene: TRBV11-2
clone size: -
CDR3 protein: CASSSGQVSYEQYF
CDR3 DNA: TGTGCCAGCAGCTCGGGACAGGTGTCCTACGAGCAGTACTTC

J gene: TRBJ2-1
D gene: TRBD2
V gene: TRBV9
clone size: -
CDR3 protein: CASSVTPGTSGHISYNEQFF
CDR3 DNA: TGTGCCAGCAGCGTAACCCCCGGGACTAGCGGACATATCTCCTACAATGAGCAGTTCTTC

J gene: TRBJ2-5
D gene: -
V gene: TRBV5-4
clone size: few
CDR3 protein: CASSLAGRHQETQYF
CDR3 DNA: TGTGCCAGCAGCTTGGCAGGACGGCACCAAGAGACCCAGTACTTC

J gene: TRBJ2-7
D gene: TRBD1
V gene: TRBV5-1
clone size: -
CDR3 protein: CASSPTGTGGNYEQYF
CDR3 DNA: TGCGCCAGCAGCCCCACCGGGACAGGGGGAAACTACGAGCAGTACTTC

J gene: TRBJ2-6
D gene: -
V gene: TRBV5-1
clone size: -
CDR3 protein: CASSPPGTPLSGANVLTF
CDR3 DNA: TGCGCCAGCAGCCCTCCTGGGACACCTCTCTCTGGGGCCAACGTCCTGACTTTC

J gene: TRBJ2-7
D gene: -
V gene: TRBV6-1
clone size: -
CDR3 protein: CASSDKSEQYF
CDR3 DNA: TGTGCCAGCAGTGACAAAAGCGAGCAGTACTTC

J gene: TRBJ2-1
D gene: -
V gene: TRBV6-1
clone size: few
CDR3 protein: CASSEAEYNEQFF
CDR3 DNA: TGTGCCAGCAGTGAAGCGGAGTACAATGAGCAGTTCTTC

J gene: TRBJ2-2
D gene: -
V gene: TRBV7-3
clone size: -
CDR3 protein: CASSQAENTGELFF
CDR3 DNA: TGTGCCAGCAGCCAGGCTGAGAACACCGGGGAGCTGTTTTTT

J gene: TRBJ2-1
D gene: TRBD2
V gene: TRBV15
clone size: once
CDR3 protein: CATRASGIYNEQFF
CDR3 DNA: TGTGCCACCAGGGCTAGCGGGATCTACAATGAGCAGTTCTTC

J gene: TRBJ2-3
D gene: TRBD2
V gene: TRBV7-2
clone size: -
CDR3 protein: CASSWPGLAADTQYF
CDR3 DNA: TGTGCCAGCAGCTGGCCGGGACTAGCCGCAGATACGCAGTATTTT

J gene: TRBJ1-1
D gene: TRBD1
V gene: TRBV28
clone size: -
CDR3 protein: CASSFRGRGNTEAFF
CDR3 DNA: TGTGCCAGCAGTTTTAGGGGGCGGGGGAACACTGAAGCTTTCTTT

J gene: TRBJ2-4
D gene: -
V gene: TRBV29-1
clone size: -
CDR3 protein: CSVEMSGSSIAKNIQYF
CDR3 DNA: TGCAGCGTTGAAATGTCAGGATCTTCGATAGCCAAAAACATTCAGTACTTC

J gene: TRBJ2-2
D gene: -
V gene: TRBV11-3
clone size: -
CDR3 protein: CASSPRGNGELFF
CDR3 DNA: TGTGCCAGCAGCCCCCGGGGGAACGGGGAGCTGTTTTTT

J gene: TRBJ2-5
D gene: -
V gene: TRBV28
clone size: -
CDR3 protein: CASSLHGGLGETQYF
CDR3 DNA: TGTGCCAGCAGTCTCCACGGGGGTCTTGGAGAGACCCAGTACTTC

J gene: TRBJ2-5
D gene: -
V gene: TRBV5-6
clone size: -
CDR3 protein: CASSLLRGGETQYF
CDR3 DNA: TGTGCCAGCAGCTTGCTCAGGGGTGGAGAGACCCAGTACTTC

J gene: TRBJ2-7
D gene: -
V gene: TRBV7-9
clone size: once
CDR3 protein: CASSPWDGSYEQYF
CDR3 DNA: TGTGCCAGCAGCCCCTGGGACGGGTCCTACGAGCAGTACTTC

J gene: TRBJ1-1
D gene: -
V gene: TRBV29-1
clone size: once
CDR3 protein: CSVGAGREAFF
CDR3 DNA: TGCAGCGTTGGAGCAGGGCGTGAAGCTTTCTTT

J gene: TRBJ2-5
D gene: -
V gene: TRBV7-8
clone size: -
CDR3 protein: CASSAGPETQYF
CDR3 DNA: TGTGCCAGCAGCGCCGGGCCAGAGACCCAGTACTTC

J gene: TRBJ2-3
D gene: TRBD2
V gene: TRBV2
clone size: -
CDR3 protein: CASSPGLAGVDTQYF
CDR3 DNA: TGTGCCAGCAGTCCGGGACTAGCGGGAGTAGATACGCAGTATTTT

J gene: TRBJ2-3
D gene: -
V gene: TRBV7-9
clone size: -
CDR3 protein: CASSPIRRMDTQYF
CDR3 DNA: TGTGCCAGCAGCCCTATCAGGCGTATGGATACGCAGTATTTT

J gene: TRBJ1-5
D gene: -
V gene: TRBV19
clone size: -
CDR3 protein: CASSRTGYSNQPQHF
CDR3 DNA: TGTGCCAGTAGTAGAACAGGGTATAGCAATCAGCCCCAGCATTTT

J gene: TRBJ2-6
D gene: TRBD2
V gene: TRBV9
clone size: -
CDR3 protein: CASSRAGLEANVLTF
CDR3 DNA: TGTGCCAGCAGCCGAGCGGGGTTGGAGGCCAACGTCCTGACTTTC

J gene: TRBJ1-3
D gene: -
V gene: TRBV27
clone size: -
CDR3 protein: CASSKGLGYSGNTIYF
CDR3 DNA: TGTGCCAGCAGTAAAGGGTTGGGTTACTCTGGAAACACCATATATTTT

J gene: TRBJ2-5
D gene: -
V gene: TRBV5-1
clone size: -
CDR3 protein: CASSLEVARGETQYF
CDR3 DNA: TGCGCCAGCAGCTTGGAGGTGGCCAGGGGAGAGACCCAGTACTTC

J gene: TRBJ2-1
D gene: TRBD2
V gene: TRBV19
clone size: -
CDR3 protein: CASTQPGLAGVFRYFF
CDR3 DNA: TGTGCCAGTACCCAGCCCGGACTAGCGGGAGTGTTTAGGTATTTCTTC

J gene: TRBJ1-1
D gene: -
V gene: TRBV7-8
clone size: -
CDR3 protein: CARSEPVDTEAFF
CDR3 DNA: TGTGCCAGATCCGAGCCAGTCGACACTGAAGCTTTCTTT

J gene: TRBJ2-7
D gene: -
V gene: TRBV9
clone size: -
CDR3 protein: CASSGSASLSYEQYF
CDR3 DNA: TGTGCCAGCAGCGGGAGCGCGAGCCTTTCCTACGAGCAGTACTTC

J gene: TRBJ2-2
D gene: -
V gene: TRBV11-3
clone size: -
CDR3 protein: CASSLSVLGRHTGELFF
CDR3 DNA: TGTGCCAGCAGCTTATCGGTTTTGGGGCGACACACCGGGGAGCTGTTTTTT

J gene: TRBJ1-2
D gene: TRBD1
V gene: TRBV6-1
clone size: few
CDR3 protein: CAAGTGAIYGYTF
CDR3 DNA: TGTGCCGCTGGGACAGGGGCGATTTATGGCTACACCTTC

J gene: TRBJ2-3
D gene: TRBD1
V gene: TRBV28
clone size: -
CDR3 protein: CASSLTTGEGTDTQYF
CDR3 DNA: TGTGCCAGCAGTTTAACGACAGGGGAAGGCACAGATACGCAGTATTTT

J gene: TRBJ2-1
D gene: -
V gene: TRBV4-2
clone size: -
CDR3 protein: CASSPRRENYNEQFF
CDR3 DNA: TGTGCCAGCAGCCCCCGGCGGGAAAACTACAATGAGCAGTTCTTC

J gene: TRBJ2-1
D gene: -
V gene: TRBV7-3
clone size: -
CDR3 protein: CASSLPGNNEQFF
CDR3 DNA: TGTGCCAGCAGCCTTCCCGGGAACAATGAGCAGTTCTTC

J gene: TRBJ2-4
D gene: -
V gene: TRBV29-1
clone size: -
CDR3 protein: CSVRPSSKNIQYF
CDR3 DNA: TGCAGCGTGAGGCCCAGCTCTAAAAACATTCAGTACTTC

J gene: TRBJ2-5
D gene: -
V gene: TRBV7-8
clone size: -
CDR3 protein: CASSLARSRKTQYF
CDR3 DNA: TGTGCCAGCAGCTTAGCTCGGAGTAGGAAGACCCAGTACTTC